The clone carrying this T cell receptor beta chain was observed many times. The antigen is not known. Cells sorted as Tregs were CD4+, CD25+ and CD127-/low. The V end lost 1 base, the J end lost 1 base, and 10 bases lay between the germline ends. This CDR3 has 15 residues. CDR1 and CDR2 (germline): MNHEY, SMNVEV (reference sequence). Study-level findings and limits: Whole repertoires were not studied in the larger cohort, only one V-J beta rearrangement. Tumor memory CD4+ T cell TCR gene usage was found to cluster with blood and lymph node memory CD4+ cells and with lymph node naive CD4+ cells.

After constant-region reverse-primer amplification, full-length variable regions underwent semi-nested PCR with Nested Universal Primer A. Using its own MiXCR run on the 5' RACE reads, TCRdb lists one record per CDR3 protein. The sample records 35,000 to 45,000 distinct CDR3 sequences, roughly 22% being singletons. The rearrangement links TRBV27 to TRBJ1-1, with D unclear. Sequenced: Tregs sorted from a lymph node. The sequence was obtained from a female donor with breast cancer. CDR3 in amino acids: CASSLLPPGNTEAFF. In DNA form, the CDR3 reads TGTGCCAGCAGTTTATTGCCCCCGGGGAACACTGAAGCTTTCTTT.